The source of this TCR beta chain is a study of blood T cell repertoires in COVID-19. This clone was detected only once. In the original workflow: Estimates of nucleated cell counts were drawn from the amplification of reference gene primers. Clones were read by immunoSEQ multiplex PCR, and TCRdb kept only the in-frame ones, dropping some. For V, J and clone size, that table is used; D and trimming come from the DNA. This sample has 370,000 or so clones, with 81% found just once. Germline V gene sequence: CDR1 LNHDA, CDR2 SQIVND (reference sequence). The CDR3 has 14 amino acids. Trimming took 5 bases from V and 3 from J; bases not matched to a gene: 7.

This TCR was sampled from a human donor with acute or convalescent COVID-19. The donor label of this sample is uncertain. V is TRBV19 and J is TRBJ2-7, with TRBD1 identical over 7 bases. Source material: peripheral blood. CDR3 region: CASSRDSSLYEQYF. CDR3 DNA sequence: TGTGCCAGTAGTCGGGACAGCTCTCTCTACGAGCAGTACTTC. Based on the CDR3 plus reference TRBV19 and TRBJ2-7, the full variable domain is DGGITQSPKYLFRKEGQNVTLSCEQNLNHDAMYWYRQDPGQGLRLIYYSQIVNDFQKGDIAEGYSVSREKKESFPLTVTSAQKNPTAFYLCASSRDSSLYEQYFGPGTRLTVT.